Listed here are 20 T cell receptor beta chains from one sample, sequenced in a study of cytomegalovirus exposure and HLA in healthy donors. With 60 Vbeta and 13 Jbeta primers, the PCR was carried out. Libraries were prepared by immunoSEQ multiplex PCR; TCRdb keeps only in-frame clonotypes and omits some of them. The sample yields some 130,000 clones, 84% seen once. The sequenced material came from PBMCs. These TCRs come from a man between 50 and 59 years old in good health and CMV-seronegative.

The V gene is TRBV5-5, the J gene TRBJ2-1; 14 nucleotides line up with TRBD2. V shed 4 bases and J 4 bases; nucleotides not matched to a gene: 10. The CDR3 extends over 18 amino acids. Germline lookup yields CDR1 SGHKS and CDR2 YYEKEE (reference sequence). The CDR3 DNA is TGTGCCAGCAGCGTGGGACTAGCGGGGGCCCCCATATACAATGAGCAGTTCTTC. Encoded protein: CASSVGLAGAPIYNEQFF.

The J gene is TRBJ2-5, the V gene TRBV7-9; 8 bases map to TRBD1. The germline V gene encodes CDR1 SEHNR and CDR2 FQNEAQ (reference sequence). The V segment lost 1 base and the J segment 7 bases; nucleotides outside the gene matches: 5. This CDR3 has 14 amino acids. This CDR3 reads CASSLGTGSGTQYF. The CDR3 bases are TGTGCCAGCAGCTTAGGGACAGGGAGCGGGACCCAGTACTTC.

This rearrangement joins TRBV2 to TRBJ2-3, with TRBD1 matching 9 bases. Germline assignment: CDR1 SNHLY and CDR2 FYNNEI. Trimming at V came to 6 bases and at J to 3 bases, leaving 4 bases not matched to a gene. The CDR3 sequence is 14 residues long. CDR3: CASRGTGRTDTQYF. DNA of the CDR3: TGTGCCAGCAGGGGGACAGGGCGGACAGATACGCAGTATTTT.

The V gene is TRBV6-6, the J gene TRBJ1-1; D may be TRBD1 (5 bases). This CDR3 contains 14 residues. Trimming took 7 bases from V and 3 from J, leaving 15 bases between them. Germline V gene lookup returns CDR1 MNHNY and CDR2 SVGAGI (reference sequence). CDR3 bases: TGTGCCAGCACCCTAGACAGTGTCTACACTGAAGCTTTCTTT. This gives the protein CASTLDSVYTEAFF.

The chain has TRBV19 and TRBJ1-1; possibly TRBD1 for D (5 bases). This CDR3 region has 13 residues. Germline V gene lookup returns CDR1 LNHDA and CDR2 SQIVND (reference sequence). V was shortened by 7 bases and J by 3 bases, with 12 bases between the two germline ends. The CDR3 region is CASKQGYDTEAFF. The CDR3 nucleotides read TGTGCCAGTAAGCAGGGATATGACACTGAAGCTTTCTTT.

This clone was seen a few times. The chain employs TRBV6-5 and TRBJ1-3, with 8 bases lining up with TRBD1. This CDR3 comprises 14 residues. Germline-derived CDR1 and CDR2 are MNHEY and SVGAGI. Germline trimming cut 2 bases from V and 4 bases from J; bases unmatched to any gene: 1. The CDR3 DNA reads as TGTGCCAGCAGTTACGGGACAGGAGGAAACACCATATATTTT. Translating gives CASSYGTGGNTIYF.

The V gene is TRBV7-9, the J gene TRBJ1-4; D remains ambiguous. CDR3 length equals 15 residues. V lost 2 bases, J lost 6 bases, and 13 bases lay in between. Germline lookup yields CDR1 SEHNR and CDR2 FQNEAQ (reference sequence). The CDR3 DNA reads as TGTGCCAGCAGCTTAATCCGTCCCTATGATGAAAAACTGTTTTTT. It is translated as CASSLIRPYDEKLFF.

V gene TRBV27 combines with J gene TRBJ1-2; 11 bases agree with TRBD1. This CDR3 has 16 amino acids. Germline lookup yields CDR1 MNHEY and CDR2 SMNVEV (reference sequence). Trimming cost V 2 bases and J 7 bases; bases outside gene matches: 9. CDR3 nucleotides: TGTGCCAGCAGTTTAAGGGTCGGACAGGGGGCGCCTGGCTACACCTTC. The encoded protein is CASSLRVGQGAPGYTF.

The chain employs TRBV4-2 and TRBJ2-3, with a tentative D call TRBD2 (7 bases). The length of the CDR3 is 16 residues. V was pared by 2 bases and J by 1 base, with 13 bases between. The germline V gene has CDR1 LGHNA and CDR2 YNFKEQ. The CDR3 DNA is TGTGCCAGCAGCCAAAGGGGGGGCGCTCGCACAGATACGCAGTATTTT. As protein: CASSQRGGARTDTQYF.

The gene calls are TRBV9 and TRBJ2-3; no clear D gene. Germline lookup yields CDR1 SGDLS and CDR2 YYNGEE. V was cut by 3 bases and J by 4 bases, with 9 bases left in between. CDR3 length equals 13 residues. This chain's CDR3 is CASSGAMSDTQYF. CDR3 DNA sequence: TGTGCCAGCAGCGGGGCTATGTCAGATACGCAGTATTTT.

The chain has TRBV7-8 and TRBJ1-2; TRBD1 aligns across 7 bases. This CDR3 region has 16 residues. Looked up from germline, CDR1 is SGHVS and CDR2 is FQNEAQ. V lost 5 bases to trimming and J lost 4 bases; unmatched junction nucleotides: 13. The CDR3 nucleotides read TGTGCCAGCAGCCCCAAGGGACAGACCGAAATCTATGGCTACACCTTC. It is translated as CASSPKGQTEIYGYTF.

This clone was found once. The chain carries TRBV4-2 and TRBJ2-3; D not resolved. Germline CDR1 LGHNA, CDR2 YNFKEQ. The CDR3 contains 13 residues. V dropped 1 base and J dropped 4 bases, with 6 bases sitting between them. CDR3 protein: CASSQARADTQYF. The CDR3 DNA is TGTGCCAGCAGCCAAGCTCGAGCAGATACGCAGTATTTT.

CDR3 coding DNA: TGCGCCAGCAGCCCGGCGGCAGGGAATAGAGATACGCAGTATTTT. Its protein product is CASSPAAGNRDTQYF. The rearrangement joins TRBV5-1 to TRBJ2-3, with a tentative D call TRBD1 (5 bases). From germline, CDR1 is SGHRS and CDR2 YFSETQ. The CDR3 loop spans 15 amino acids. The V gene lost 4 bases and the J gene lost 5 bases, with 17 bases spanning the gap.

The chain uses TRBV4-1 and TRBJ2-3; D not resolved. Trimming removed 3 bases from V and 2 bases from J, with 9 bases in between. Germline V gene lookup returns CDR1 MGHRA and CDR2 YSYEKL. This CDR3 has 14 residues. The CDR3 DNA reads as TGCGCCAGCAGCCAGGTGACTCCCACAGATACGCAGTATTTT. Translating gives CASSQVTPTDTQYF.

This clone has a single count. The chain links TRBV7-2 to TRBJ2-7; TRBD1 might be the D (6 bases). Between the trimmed V and J ends, which lost 2 bases and 4 bases, there was a span of 15 bases. Per germline, CDR1 SGHTA and CDR2 FQGNSA. This CDR3 is 15 amino acids long. CDR3 sequence reads: CASSLTPGRGYEQYF. CDR3 coding DNA: TGTGCCAGCAGCTTAACCCCCGGCAGGGGATACGAGCAGTACTTC. Based on the CDR3 plus reference TRBV7-2 and TRBJ2-7, the full variable domain is GAGVSQSPSNKVTEKGKDVELRCDPISGHTALYWYRQSLGQGLEFLIYFQGNSAPDKSGLPSDRFSAERTGGSVSTLTIQRTQQEDSAVYLCASSLTPGRGYEQYFGPGTRLTVT.

Notes on this clone: At one end, the junction sequence differs from germline, possibly due to a read error. CDR3 sequence reads: CATSRWGDQETQYF. The CDR3 DNA reads TGTGCCACCAGCAGGTGGGGGGACCAAGAGACCCAGTACTTC. V and J are TRBV11-1 and TRBJ2-5, with D perhaps TRBD2 (6 bases). The CDR3 length is 14 residues. CDR1 and CDR2 (germline): SGHAT, FQDESV (reference sequence). Complete variable domain (other parts from reference TRBV11-1 and TRBJ2-5): EAEVAQSPRYKITEKSQAVAFWCDPISGHATLYWYRQILGQGPELLVQFQDESVVDDSQLPKDRFSAERLKGVDSTLKIQPAELGDSAMYLCATSRWGDQETQYFGPGTRLLVL.

J is TRBJ2-6 and V is TRBV18; maybe TRBD2 (5 bases). The V end lost 5 bases, the J end lost 0 bases, and 11 bases lay between the germline ends. Looked up from germline, CDR1 is KGHSH and CDR2 is LQKENI. This CDR3 contains 16 residues. CDR3 region: CASSFDGNSGANVLTF. CDR3 nucleotides: TGTGCCAGCTCATTCGACGGGAACTCTGGGGCCAACGTCCTGACTTTC. The variable domain in full, with the rest retrieved from reference TRBV18 and TRBJ2-6, is NAGVMQNPRHLVRRRGQEARLRCSPMKGHSHVYWYRQLPEEGLKFMVYLQKENIIDESGMPKERFSAEFPKEGPSILRIQQVVRGDSAAYFCASSFDGNSGANVLTFGAGSRLTVL.

The chain is built from TRBV19 and TRBJ1-2, with D hard to call. The CDR3 contains 12 residues. Trimming removed 3 bases at V and 8 bases at J, with 10 bases between. CDR1 is LNHDA, CDR2 SQIVND, per germline (reference sequence). The chain's CDR3 is CASSIEGRGYTF. CDR3 nucleotide sequence: TGTGCCAGTAGTATCGAAGGGAGAGGCTACACCTTC.

The chain couples TRBV5-6 to TRBJ2-5; possibly TRBD1 for D (5 bases). CDR1 and CDR2 (germline): SGHDT, YYEEEE. The CDR3 has 16 residues. The V end was cut by 3 bases, the J end by 5 bases, with 20 bases between. The CDR3 DNA sequence: TGTGCCAGCAGCTGGGATCTAAGTGGACAAACGGAGACCCAGTACTTC. This sequence encodes CASSWDLSGQTETQYF.

V and J are TRBV5-1 and TRBJ1-2; TRBD1 matches 7 bases. CDR1 is SGHRS, CDR2 YFSETQ, per germline. The CDR3 spans 15 residues. The V gene end was trimmed by 3 bases and the J gene end by 8 bases; junction bases not matched to a gene: 13. As DNA, the CDR3 is TGCGCCAGCAGCTCGCGGCCGACAGGGAATGAAGGCTACACCTTC. Amino acids: CASSSRPTGNEGYTF.